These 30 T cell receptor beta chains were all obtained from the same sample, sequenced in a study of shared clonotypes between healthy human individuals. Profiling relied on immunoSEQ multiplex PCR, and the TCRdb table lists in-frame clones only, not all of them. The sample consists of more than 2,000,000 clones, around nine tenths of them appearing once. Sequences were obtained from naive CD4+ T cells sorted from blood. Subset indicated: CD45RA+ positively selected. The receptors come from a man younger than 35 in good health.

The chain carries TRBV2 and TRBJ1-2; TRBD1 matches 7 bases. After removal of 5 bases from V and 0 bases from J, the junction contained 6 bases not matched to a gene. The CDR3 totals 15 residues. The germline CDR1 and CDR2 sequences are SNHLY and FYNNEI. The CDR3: CASSQRQGSNYGYTF. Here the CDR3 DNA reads TGTGCCAGCAGTCAGAGACAGGGATCTAACTATGGCTACACCTTC.

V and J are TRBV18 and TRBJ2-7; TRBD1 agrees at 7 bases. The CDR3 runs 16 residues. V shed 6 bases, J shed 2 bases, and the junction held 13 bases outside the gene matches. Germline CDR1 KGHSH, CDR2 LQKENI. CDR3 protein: CASSPLPGQWAYEQYF. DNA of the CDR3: TGTGCCAGCTCTCCCCTACCGGGACAGTGGGCCTACGAGCAGTACTTC.

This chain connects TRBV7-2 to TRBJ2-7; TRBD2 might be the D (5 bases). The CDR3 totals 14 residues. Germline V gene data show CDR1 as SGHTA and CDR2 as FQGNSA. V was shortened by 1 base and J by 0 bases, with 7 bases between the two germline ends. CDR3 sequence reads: CASSLGLSSYEQYF. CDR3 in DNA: TGTGCCAGCAGCTTAGGACTATCCTCCTACGAGCAGTACTTC.

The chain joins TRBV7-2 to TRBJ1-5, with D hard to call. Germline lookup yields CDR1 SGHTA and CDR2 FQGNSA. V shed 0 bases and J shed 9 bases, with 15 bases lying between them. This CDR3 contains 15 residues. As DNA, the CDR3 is TGTGCCAGCAGCTTAGCTCCGCGGGCCGGGATGCCCCAGCATTTT. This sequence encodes CASSLAPRAGMPQHF.

DNA for the CDR3: TGTGCCAGCAGTTACTCTTACAATGAGCAGTTCTTC. It yields the protein CASSYSYNEQFF. V usage is TRBV6-6 and J usage is TRBJ2-1; D remains ambiguous. V lost 0 bases to trimming and J lost 4 bases, with 1 base between them. The CDR3 extends over 12 amino acids. The germline CDR1 and CDR2 sequences are MNHNY and SVGAGI (reference sequence).

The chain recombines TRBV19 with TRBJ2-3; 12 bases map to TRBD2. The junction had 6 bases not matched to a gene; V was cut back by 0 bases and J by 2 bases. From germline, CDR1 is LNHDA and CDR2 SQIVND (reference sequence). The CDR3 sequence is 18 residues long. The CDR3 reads CASSIDPTSGGPTDTQYF. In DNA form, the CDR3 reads TGTGCCAGTAGTATAGATCCGACTAGCGGGGGCCCCACAGATACGCAGTATTTT.

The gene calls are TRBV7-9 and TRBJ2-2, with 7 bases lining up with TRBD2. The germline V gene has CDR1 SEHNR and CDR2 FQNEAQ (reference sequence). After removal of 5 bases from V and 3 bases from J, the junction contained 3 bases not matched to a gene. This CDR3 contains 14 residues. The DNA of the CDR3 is TGTGCCAGCAGCCGACTAGCAGACACCGGGGAGCTGTTTTTT. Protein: CASSRLADTGELFF.

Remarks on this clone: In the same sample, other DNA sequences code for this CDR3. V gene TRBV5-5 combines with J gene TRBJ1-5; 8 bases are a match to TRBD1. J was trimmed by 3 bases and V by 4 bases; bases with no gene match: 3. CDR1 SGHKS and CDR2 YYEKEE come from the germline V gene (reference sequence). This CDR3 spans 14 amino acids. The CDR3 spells CASSLDRVNQPQHF. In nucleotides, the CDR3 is TGTGCCAGCAGCCTGGACAGGGTCAATCAGCCCCAGCATTTT.

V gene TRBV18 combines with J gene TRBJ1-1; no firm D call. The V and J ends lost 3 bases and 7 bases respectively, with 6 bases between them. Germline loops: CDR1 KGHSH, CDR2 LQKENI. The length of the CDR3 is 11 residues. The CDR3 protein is CASSPKNEAFF. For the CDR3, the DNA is TGTGCCAGCTCACCTAAAAATGAAGCTTTCTTT.

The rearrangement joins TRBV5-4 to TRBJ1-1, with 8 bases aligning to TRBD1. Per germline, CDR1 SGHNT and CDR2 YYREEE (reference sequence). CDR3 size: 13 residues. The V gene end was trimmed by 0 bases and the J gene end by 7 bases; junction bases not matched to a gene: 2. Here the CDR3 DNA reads TGTGCCAGCAGCTTGGCGACAGGGGATGAAGCTTTCTTT. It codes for CASSLATGDEAFF.

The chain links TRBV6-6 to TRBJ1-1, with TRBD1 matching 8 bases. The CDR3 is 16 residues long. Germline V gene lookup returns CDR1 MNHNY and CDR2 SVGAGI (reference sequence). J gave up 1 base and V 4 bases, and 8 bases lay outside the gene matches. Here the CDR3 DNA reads TGTGCCAGCAGTTTTGAGACACAGGGGGAGAACACTGAAGCTTTCTTT. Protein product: CASSFETQGENTEAFF.

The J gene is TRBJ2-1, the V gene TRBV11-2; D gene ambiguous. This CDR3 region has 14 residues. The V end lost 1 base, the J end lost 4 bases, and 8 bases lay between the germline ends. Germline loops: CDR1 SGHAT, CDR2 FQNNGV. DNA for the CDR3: TGTGCCAGCAGCTTAGGAGCAGTGTACAATGAGCAGTTCTTC. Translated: CASSLGAVYNEQFF.

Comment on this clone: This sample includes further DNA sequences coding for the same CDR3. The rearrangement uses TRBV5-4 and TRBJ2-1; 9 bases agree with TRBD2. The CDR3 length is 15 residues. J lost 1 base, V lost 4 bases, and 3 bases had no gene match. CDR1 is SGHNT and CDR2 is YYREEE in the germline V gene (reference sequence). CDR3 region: CASSPTSGSYNEQFF. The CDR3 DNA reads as TGTGCCAGCAGCCCGACTAGCGGTTCCTACAATGAGCAGTTCTTC. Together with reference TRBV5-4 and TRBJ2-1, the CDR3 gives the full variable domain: ETGVTQSPTHLIKTRGQQVTLRCSSQSGHNTVSWYQQALGQGPQFIFQYYREEENGRGNFPPRFSGLQFPNYSSELNVNALELDDSALYLCASSPTSGSYNEQFFGPGTRLTVL.

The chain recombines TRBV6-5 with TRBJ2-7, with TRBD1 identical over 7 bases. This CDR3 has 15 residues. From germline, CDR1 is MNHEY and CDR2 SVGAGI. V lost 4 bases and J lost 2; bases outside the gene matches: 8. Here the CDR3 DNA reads TGTGCCAGCAGTTCACAGGGGATACGCACCTACGAGCAGTACTTC. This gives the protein CASSSQGIRTYEQYF.

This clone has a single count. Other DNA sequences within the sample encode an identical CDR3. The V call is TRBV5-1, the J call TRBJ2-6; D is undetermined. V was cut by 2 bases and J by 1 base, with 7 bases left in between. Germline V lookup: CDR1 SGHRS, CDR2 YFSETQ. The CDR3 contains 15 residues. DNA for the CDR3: TGCGCCAGCAGCTTAGAGGTTTCTGGGGCCAACGTCCTGACTTTC. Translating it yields CASSLEVSGANVLTF.

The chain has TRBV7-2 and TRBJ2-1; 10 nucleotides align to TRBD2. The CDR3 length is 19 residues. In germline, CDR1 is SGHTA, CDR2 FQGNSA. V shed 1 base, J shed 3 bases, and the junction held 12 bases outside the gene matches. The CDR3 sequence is CASSLVRWLAGVVYNEQFF. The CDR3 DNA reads TGTGCCAGCAGCTTAGTACGGTGGCTAGCGGGAGTAGTCTACAATGAGCAGTTCTTC.

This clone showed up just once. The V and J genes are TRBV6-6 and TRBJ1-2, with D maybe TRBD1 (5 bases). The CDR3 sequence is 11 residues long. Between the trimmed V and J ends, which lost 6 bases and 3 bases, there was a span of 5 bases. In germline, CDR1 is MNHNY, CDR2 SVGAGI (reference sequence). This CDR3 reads CASRGDYGYTF. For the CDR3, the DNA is TGTGCCAGCAGGGGGGACTATGGCTACACCTTC.

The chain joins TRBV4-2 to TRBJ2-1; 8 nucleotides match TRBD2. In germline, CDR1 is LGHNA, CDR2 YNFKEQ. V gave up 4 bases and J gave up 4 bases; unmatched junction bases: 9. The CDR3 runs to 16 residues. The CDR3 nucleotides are TGTGCCAGCAGCCGCCTCGTTTCGGGGGGGTACAATGAGCAGTTCTTC. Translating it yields CASSRLVSGGYNEQFF.

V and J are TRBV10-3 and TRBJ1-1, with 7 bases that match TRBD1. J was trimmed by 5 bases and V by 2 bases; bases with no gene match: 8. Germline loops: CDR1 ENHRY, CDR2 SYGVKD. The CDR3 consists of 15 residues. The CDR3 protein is CAISEDPGGGTEAFF. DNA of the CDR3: TGTGCCATCAGTGAGGATCCAGGGGGGGGGACTGAAGCTTTCTTT.

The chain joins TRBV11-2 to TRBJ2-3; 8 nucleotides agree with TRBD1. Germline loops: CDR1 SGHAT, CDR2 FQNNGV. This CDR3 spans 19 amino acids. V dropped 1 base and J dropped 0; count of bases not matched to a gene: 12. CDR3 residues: CASSLAQGGGTTSTDTQYF. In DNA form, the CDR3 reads TGTGCCAGCAGCTTAGCACAGGGGGGCGGGACGACTAGCACAGATACGCAGTATTTT.

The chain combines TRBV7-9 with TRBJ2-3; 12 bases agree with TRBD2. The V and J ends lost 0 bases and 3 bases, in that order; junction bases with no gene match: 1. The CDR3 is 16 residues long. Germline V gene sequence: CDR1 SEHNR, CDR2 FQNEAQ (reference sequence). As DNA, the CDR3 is TGTGCCAGCAGCTTAGCCGGGACTAGCGGGACAGATACGCAGTATTTT. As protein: CASSLAGTSGTDTQYF.

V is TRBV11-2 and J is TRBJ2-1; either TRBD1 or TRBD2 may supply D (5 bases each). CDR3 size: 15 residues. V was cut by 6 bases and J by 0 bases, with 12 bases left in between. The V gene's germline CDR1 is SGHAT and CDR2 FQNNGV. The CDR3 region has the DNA TGTGCCAGCAGACGCACGGGGCGCTCCTACAATGAGCAGTTCTTC. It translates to CASRRTGRSYNEQFF.

This CDR3 reads CASSQGKIAGGHTDTQYF. For the CDR3, the DNA is TGTGCCAGCAGCCAAGGAAAGATAGCGGGGGGCCACACAGATACGCAGTATTTT. This sequence joins TRBV4-2 and TRBJ2-3; 10 bases line up with TRBD2. This CDR3 contains 18 residues. J was trimmed by 2 bases and V by 1 base; bases with no gene match: 9. Germline V lookup: CDR1 LGHNA, CDR2 YNFKEQ.

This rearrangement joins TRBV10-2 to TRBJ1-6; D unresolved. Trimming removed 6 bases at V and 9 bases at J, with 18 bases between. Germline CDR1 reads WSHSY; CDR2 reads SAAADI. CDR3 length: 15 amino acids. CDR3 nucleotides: TGCGCCAGCAGAGAGGAAAGCCCCTTTAGTTCACCCCTCCACTTT. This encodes CASREESPFSSPLHF.

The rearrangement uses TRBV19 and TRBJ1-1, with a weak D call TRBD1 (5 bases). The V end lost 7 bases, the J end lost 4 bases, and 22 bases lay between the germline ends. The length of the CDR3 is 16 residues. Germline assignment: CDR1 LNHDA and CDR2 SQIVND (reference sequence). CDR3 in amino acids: CASTPGTGFDATEAFF. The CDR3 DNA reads TGTGCCAGTACCCCAGGGACTGGCTTTGACGCCACTGAAGCTTTCTTT.

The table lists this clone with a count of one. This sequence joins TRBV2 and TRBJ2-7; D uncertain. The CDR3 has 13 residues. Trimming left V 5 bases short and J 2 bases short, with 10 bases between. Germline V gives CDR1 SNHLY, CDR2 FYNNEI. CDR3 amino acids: CASSYQRTYEQYF. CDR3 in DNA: TGTGCCAGCAGTTACCAGAGAACCTACGAGCAGTACTTC.

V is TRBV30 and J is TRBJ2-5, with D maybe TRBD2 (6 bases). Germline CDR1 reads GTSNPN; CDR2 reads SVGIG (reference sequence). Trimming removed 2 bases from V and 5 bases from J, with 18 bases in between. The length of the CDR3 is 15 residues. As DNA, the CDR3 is TGTGCCTGGAGTTCCGGGGGTAGGGGAACGGAGACCCAGTACTTC. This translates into CAWSSGGRGTETQYF.

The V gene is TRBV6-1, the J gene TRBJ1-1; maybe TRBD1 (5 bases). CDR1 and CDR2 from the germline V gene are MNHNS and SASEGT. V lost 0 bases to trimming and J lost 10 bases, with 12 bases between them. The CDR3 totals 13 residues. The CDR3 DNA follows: TGTGCCAGCAGTGAAGCGCTGGGTAGGGGAGCTTTCTTT. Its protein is CASSEALGRGAFF.

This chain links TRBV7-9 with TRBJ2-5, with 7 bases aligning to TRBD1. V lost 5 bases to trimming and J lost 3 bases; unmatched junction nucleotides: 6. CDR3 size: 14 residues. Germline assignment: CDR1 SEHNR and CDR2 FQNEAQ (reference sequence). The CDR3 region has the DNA TGTGCCAGCAGCCTAGGACAGGTGGAAGAGACCCAGTACTTC. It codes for CASSLGQVEETQYF.

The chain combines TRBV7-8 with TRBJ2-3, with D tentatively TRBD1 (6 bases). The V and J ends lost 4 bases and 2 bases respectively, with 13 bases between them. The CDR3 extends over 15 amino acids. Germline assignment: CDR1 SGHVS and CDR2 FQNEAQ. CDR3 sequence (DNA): TGTGCCAGCAGCTCCCGGACAGCTGCCACAGATACGCAGTATTTT. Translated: CASSSRTAATDTQYF.